The 26 T cell receptor beta chains presented below share a single source sample, sequenced in a study of T-cell reconstitution after alpha-beta-depleted transplantation in children. It was with unique molecular identifiers that the TCRbeta library was prepared. TCRdb fed the PCR reads into MiXCR, producing one record per CDR3 protein. The sample yields 330,000 or so distinct CDR3 sequences, about 9.3% seen once. Sequenced material: PBMCs from the stem cell graft donor, taken from the stem cell graft. The receptors derive from a human donor who donated a stem cell graft to a child with acute lymphoblastic leukemia.

The gene calls are TRBV29-1 and TRBJ2-7, with 8 bases aligning to TRBD2. Per the germline V gene, CDR1 is SQVTM and CDR2 is ANQGSEA. The CDR3 runs 13 residues. Unmatched junction bases numbered 2, after V lost 4 bases and J lost 0 bases. This chain's CDR3 is CSVVGTSSYEQYF. The DNA of the CDR3 is TGCAGCGTTGTCGGGACTAGCTCCTACGAGCAGTACTTC.

This chain links TRBV12-3 or TRBV12-4 with TRBJ2-5; D is perhaps TRBD1 or TRBD2 (5 bases each). Trimming took off 5 bases at V and 2 bases at J, with 21 bases between the two ends. The CDR3 has 17 residues. The CDR3 bases are TGTGCCAGCAGTATTAACGAGGCTCCGGGACCACAAGAGACCCAGTACTTC. It specifies CASSINEAPGPQETQYF.

This clonotype appeared many times. J is TRBJ2-7 and V is TRBV6-2 or TRBV6-3, with no clear D. Germline V lookup: CDR1 MNHEY, CDR2 SVGEGT. The germline V and J ends were trimmed by 5 bases and 0 bases, with 5 bases remaining between them. The CDR3 has 12 residues. The CDR3 region has the DNA TGTGCCAGCAGTCAGGTCTCCTACGAGCAGTACTTC. It codes for CASSQVSYEQYF.

Ten or more counts support this clonotype. Here the CDR3 reads CASSQGTSGMETQYF. CDR3 nucleotide sequence: TGCGCCAGCAGCCAGGGGACTAGCGGGATGGAGACCCAGTACTTC. The chain carries TRBV4-3 and TRBJ2-5; 13 bases are shared with TRBD2. Germline V CDR1 and CDR2: LGHNA, YSLEER. The CDR3 contains 15 residues. V lost 3 bases, J lost 5 bases, and 3 bases stayed unmatched.

Comments on this clonotype: A much larger clone differs from this one at a single base, so this may be a read error. V is TRBV12-3 or TRBV12-4 and J is TRBJ1-2, with D tentatively TRBD1 (6 bases). The ends were cut back, 7 bases at V and 7 bases at J, with 22 bases in the middle. CDR3 length: 15 residues. The CDR3 coding sequence is TGTGCCAGCACCTCCGGGACAAACGTAAGGGCTGGCTACACCTTC. Protein sequence: CASTSGTNVRAGYTF.

This clonotype appeared a few times. The chain employs TRBV20-1 and TRBJ2-1, with 16 bases matching TRBD2. After removal of 6 bases from V and 1 base from J, the junction contained 9 bases not matched to a gene. Germline V gives CDR1 DFQATT, CDR2 SNEGSKA (reference sequence). This CDR3 comprises 18 residues. The CDR3 reads CSATGLAGGEVSYNEQFF. The CDR3 DNA follows: TGCAGTGCAACGGGACTAGCGGGAGGGGAGGTATCCTACAATGAGCAGTTCTTC.

This clonotype appeared many times. The chain is built from TRBV24-1 and TRBJ2-1; 7 positions agree with TRBD1. The germline V gene encodes CDR1 KGHDR and CDR2 SFDVKD. This CDR3 spans 15 amino acids. The junction had 7 bases not matched to a gene; V was cut back by 6 bases and J by 3 bases. This CDR3 is CATSKGQKDYNEQFF. CDR3 sequence (DNA): TGTGCCACCAGTAAGGGACAGAAAGACTACAATGAGCAGTTCTTC.

This clonotype was counted a few times. V and J are TRBV5-5 and TRBJ2-3, with 8 bases fitting TRBD2. The ends lost 4 bases at V and 3 bases at J; junction bases unmatched: 7. Germline lookup yields CDR1 SGHKS and CDR2 YYEKEE (reference sequence). The CDR3 is made up of 15 amino acids. CDR3 DNA sequence: TGTGCCAGCAGCCCCCTTAGCGGGATTACAGATACGCAGTATTTT. Protein product: CASSPLSGITDTQYF.

This chain uses TRBV25-1 with TRBJ2-3; unclear D gene. Trimming removed 7 bases at V and 5 bases at J, with 10 bases between. This CDR3 comprises 12 residues. The germline CDR1 and CDR2 sequences are MGHDK and SYGVNS. CDR3 in amino acids: CASMPPGDTQYF. The DNA for the CDR3 is TGTGCCAGCATGCCCCCGGGAGATACGCAGTATTTT.

Only a few counts were recorded for this clonotype. This chain uses TRBV12-3 or TRBV12-4 with TRBJ2-2; possible D gene TRBD1, 5 bases. V dropped 4 bases and J dropped 6 bases, with 12 bases sitting between them. The CDR3 is made up of 14 amino acids. CDR3 in amino acids: CASSSSRQSGELFF. The DNA of the CDR3 is TGTGCCAGCAGTTCCAGCCGACAGTCCGGGGAGCTGTTTTTT.

V is TRBV25-1 and J is TRBJ2-5; 12 bases are a match to TRBD1. Germline trimming cut 2 bases from V and 4 bases from J; bases unmatched to any gene: 8. The CDR3 has 17 amino acids. The germline V gene has CDR1 MGHDK and CDR2 SYGVNS. CDR3 region: CASSEGTGGVLGETQYF. CDR3 nucleotide sequence: TGTGCCAGCAGTGAAGGGACAGGGGGCGTTCTGGGAGAGACCCAGTACTTC.

This clonotype was counted at least ten times. This sequence joins TRBV10-3 and TRBJ2-3, with 10 bases that match TRBD1. Germline CDR1 ENHRY, CDR2 SYGVKD. The CDR3 covers 15 residues. V was pared by 5 bases and J by 2 bases, with 4 bases of the junction left unmatched. The CDR3 sequence: CAISTGTGVTDTQYF. The CDR3 region has the DNA TGTGCCATCAGTACCGGGACAGGGGTCACAGATACGCAGTATTTT.

This clonotype occurred a few times. This chain links TRBV7-9 with TRBJ2-7; TRBD2 matches 7 bases. Germline values: CDR1 SEHNR, CDR2 FQNEAQ (reference sequence). This CDR3 region has 13 residues. The trim removed 5 bases at V and 6 bases at J, leaving 7 bases unmatched. CDR3 residues: CASSPFAGVEQYF. Here the CDR3 DNA reads TGTGCCAGCAGCCCCTTCGCGGGAGTCGAGCAGTACTTC.

On this clonotype itself: One junction end disagrees with the germline gene, perhaps due to a read error. The V and J genes are TRBV24-1 and TRBJ2-1; 11 positions match TRBD2. This CDR3 has 16 residues. Germline CDR1 is KGHDR and CDR2 is SFDVKD. The CDR3 protein is CATSGGLAGGYNEHFF. CDR3 coding DNA: TGTGCCACCAGTGGCGGTCTAGCGGGAGGTTACAATGAGCATTTCTTC.

This clonotype has ten or more counts. V usage is TRBV7-9 and J usage is TRBJ2-3; the D gene is possibly TRBD2 (6 bases). This CDR3 spans 17 amino acids. The germline gives CDR1 SEHNR, CDR2 FQNEAQ (reference sequence). V was shortened by 2 bases and J by 1 base, with 16 bases between the two germline ends. The CDR3 DNA reads as TGTGCCAGCAGCTTAACGGGATGGCGGGATGGCACAGATACGCAGTATTTT. Its protein product is CASSLTGWRDGTDTQYF.

This clonotype has only a few counts. CDR3: CASSSLAGRSSYEQYF. The DNA for the CDR3 is TGTGCCAGCAGTTCGCTAGCGGGCCGTAGCTCCTACGAGCAGTACTTC. The chain is built from TRBV12-3 or TRBV12-4 and TRBJ2-7, with TRBD2 matching over 8 bases. The CDR3 sequence is 16 residues long. J gave up 0 bases and V 4 bases, and 8 bases lay outside the gene matches.

The table lists this clonotype with many counts. The chain recombines TRBV7-3 with TRBJ2-1; D gene uncertain. Germline V CDR1 and CDR2: SGHTA, FQGTGA. The CDR3 has 14 residues. Between the trimmed V and J ends, which lost 4 bases and 7 bases, there was a span of 14 bases. CDR3 sequence: CASSSNTIRNEQFF. As DNA, the CDR3 is TGTGCCAGCAGCTCGAATACTATCAGGAATGAGCAGTTCTTC. Together with reference TRBV7-3 and TRBJ2-1, the CDR3 gives the full variable domain: GAGVSQTPSNKVTEKGKYVELRCDPISGHTALYWYRQSLGQGPEFLIYFQGTGAADDSGLPNDRFFAVRPEGSVSTLKIQRTERGDSAVYLCASSSNTIRNEQFFGPGTRLTVL.

There are a few counts of this clonotype. The genes are TRBV20-1 and TRBJ2-1; D could derive from TRBD1 or TRBD2 (6 bases each). The germline V gene encodes CDR1 DFQATT and CDR2 SNEGSKA (reference sequence). Trimming removed 6 bases at V and 8 bases at J, with 17 bases between. The CDR3 consists of 13 residues. The CDR3 region is CSARGGFRDEQFF. The CDR3 DNA reads TGCAGTGCGCGAGGGGGGTTTAGGGATGAGCAGTTCTTC.

The chain carries TRBV20-1 and TRBJ2-3; 10 positions match TRBD2. V dropped 3 bases and J dropped 2; count of bases not matched to a gene: 8. This CDR3 spans 16 amino acids. Germline values: CDR1 DFQATT, CDR2 SNEGSKA (reference sequence). CDR3 bases: TGCAGTGCTAGCCCCGTGAGCGGGAGGGCCACAGATACGCAGTATTTT. Its protein is CSASPVSGRATDTQYF.

This clonotype occurred many times. The rearrangement joins TRBV5-1 to TRBJ2-1, with 9 bases matching TRBD2. V was clipped by 1 base and J by 2 bases; unmatched bases: 10. From germline, CDR1 is SGHRS and CDR2 YFSETQ. This CDR3 region has 18 residues. In nucleotides, the CDR3 is TGCGCCAGCAGCTTGAGTATAGCGGGGGACACTACCTACAATGAGCAGTTCTTC. It encodes CASSLSIAGDTTYNEQFF.

This chain links TRBV7-2 with TRBJ2-5, with 9 bases aligning to TRBD2. Germline V gene lookup returns CDR1 SGHTA and CDR2 FQGNSA. The CDR3 contains 17 residues. J was trimmed by 4 bases and V by 5 bases; bases with no gene match: 14. CDR3: CASSQGGGSGSRETQYF. The CDR3 DNA reads as TGTGCCAGCAGCCAAGGGGGTGGTAGCGGGAGTCGAGAGACCCAGTACTTC.

V gene TRBV6-1 combines with J gene TRBJ1-1; D might be TRBD1 (5 bases). Germline CDR1 MNHNS, CDR2 SASEGT. The V and J ends lost 5 bases and 3 bases respectively, with 10 bases between them. This CDR3 comprises 13 residues. CDR3 region: CASSRGCDTEAFF. For the CDR3, the DNA is TGTGCCAGCAGTAGGGGTTGTGACACTGAAGCTTTCTTT.

This chain joins TRBV12-3 or TRBV12-4 and TRBJ2-5, with 9 positions matching TRBD1. The CDR3 consists of 15 residues. Trimming cost V 7 bases and J 1 base; bases outside gene matches: 7. The CDR3 bases are TGTGCCAGCACCCCCGGACAGGGGATCCAAGAGACCCAGTACTTC. The encoded protein is CASTPGQGIQETQYF.

This clonotype occurred a few times. CDR3 amino acids: CASSELGRTGQYGLFF. CDR3 coding DNA: TGTGCCAGCAGCGAGCTGGGAAGGACAGGCCAGTATGGGCTGTTTTTT. The chain uses TRBV7-9 and TRBJ1-4; 7 bases line up with TRBD1. CDR1 SEHNR and CDR2 FQNEAQ come from the germline V gene (reference sequence). V lost 5 bases and J lost 14; bases outside the gene matches: 20. This CDR3 has 16 residues.

This clonotype was picked up one time. This may stem from a read error, because a much larger clone lies one nucleotide away. The V and J genes are TRBV3-1 and TRBJ2-1; no firm D call. The V gene's germline CDR1 is LGHDT and CDR2 YNNKEL (reference sequence). The CDR3 extends over 12 amino acids. The CDR3 loop is CASTKVGHERFF. DNA of the CDR3: TGTGCCAGCACCAAAGTGGGCCATGAGCGGTTCTTC.

The J gene is TRBJ2-2, the V gene TRBV11-1; the D is unclear. Trimming removed 0 bases at V and 0 bases at J, with 23 bases between. The CDR3 length is 21 residues. Germline CDR1 reads SGHAT; CDR2 reads FQDESV (reference sequence). CDR3 bases: TGTGCCAGCAGCTTAGCGCTCGGAGTTTTTTTGAGCAGCCCGAACACCGGGGAGCTGTTTTTT. This sequence encodes CASSLALGVFLSSPNTGELFF.